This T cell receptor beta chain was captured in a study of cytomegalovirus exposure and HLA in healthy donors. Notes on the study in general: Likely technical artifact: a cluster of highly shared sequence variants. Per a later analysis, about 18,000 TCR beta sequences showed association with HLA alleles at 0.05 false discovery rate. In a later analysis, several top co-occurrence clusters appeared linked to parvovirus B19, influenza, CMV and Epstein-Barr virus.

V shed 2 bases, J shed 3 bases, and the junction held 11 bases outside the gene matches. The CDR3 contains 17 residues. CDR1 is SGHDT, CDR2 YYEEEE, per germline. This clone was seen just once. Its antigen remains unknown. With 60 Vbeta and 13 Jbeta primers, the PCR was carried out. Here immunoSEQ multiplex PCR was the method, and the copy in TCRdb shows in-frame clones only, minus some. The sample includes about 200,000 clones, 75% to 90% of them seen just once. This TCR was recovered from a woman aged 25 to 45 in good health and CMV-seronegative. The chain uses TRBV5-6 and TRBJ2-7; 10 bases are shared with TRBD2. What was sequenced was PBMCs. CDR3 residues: CASSFVRLAGANYEQYF. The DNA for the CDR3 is TGTGCCAGCAGCTTTGTTCGCCTAGCGGGAGCTAACTACGAGCAGTACTTC.